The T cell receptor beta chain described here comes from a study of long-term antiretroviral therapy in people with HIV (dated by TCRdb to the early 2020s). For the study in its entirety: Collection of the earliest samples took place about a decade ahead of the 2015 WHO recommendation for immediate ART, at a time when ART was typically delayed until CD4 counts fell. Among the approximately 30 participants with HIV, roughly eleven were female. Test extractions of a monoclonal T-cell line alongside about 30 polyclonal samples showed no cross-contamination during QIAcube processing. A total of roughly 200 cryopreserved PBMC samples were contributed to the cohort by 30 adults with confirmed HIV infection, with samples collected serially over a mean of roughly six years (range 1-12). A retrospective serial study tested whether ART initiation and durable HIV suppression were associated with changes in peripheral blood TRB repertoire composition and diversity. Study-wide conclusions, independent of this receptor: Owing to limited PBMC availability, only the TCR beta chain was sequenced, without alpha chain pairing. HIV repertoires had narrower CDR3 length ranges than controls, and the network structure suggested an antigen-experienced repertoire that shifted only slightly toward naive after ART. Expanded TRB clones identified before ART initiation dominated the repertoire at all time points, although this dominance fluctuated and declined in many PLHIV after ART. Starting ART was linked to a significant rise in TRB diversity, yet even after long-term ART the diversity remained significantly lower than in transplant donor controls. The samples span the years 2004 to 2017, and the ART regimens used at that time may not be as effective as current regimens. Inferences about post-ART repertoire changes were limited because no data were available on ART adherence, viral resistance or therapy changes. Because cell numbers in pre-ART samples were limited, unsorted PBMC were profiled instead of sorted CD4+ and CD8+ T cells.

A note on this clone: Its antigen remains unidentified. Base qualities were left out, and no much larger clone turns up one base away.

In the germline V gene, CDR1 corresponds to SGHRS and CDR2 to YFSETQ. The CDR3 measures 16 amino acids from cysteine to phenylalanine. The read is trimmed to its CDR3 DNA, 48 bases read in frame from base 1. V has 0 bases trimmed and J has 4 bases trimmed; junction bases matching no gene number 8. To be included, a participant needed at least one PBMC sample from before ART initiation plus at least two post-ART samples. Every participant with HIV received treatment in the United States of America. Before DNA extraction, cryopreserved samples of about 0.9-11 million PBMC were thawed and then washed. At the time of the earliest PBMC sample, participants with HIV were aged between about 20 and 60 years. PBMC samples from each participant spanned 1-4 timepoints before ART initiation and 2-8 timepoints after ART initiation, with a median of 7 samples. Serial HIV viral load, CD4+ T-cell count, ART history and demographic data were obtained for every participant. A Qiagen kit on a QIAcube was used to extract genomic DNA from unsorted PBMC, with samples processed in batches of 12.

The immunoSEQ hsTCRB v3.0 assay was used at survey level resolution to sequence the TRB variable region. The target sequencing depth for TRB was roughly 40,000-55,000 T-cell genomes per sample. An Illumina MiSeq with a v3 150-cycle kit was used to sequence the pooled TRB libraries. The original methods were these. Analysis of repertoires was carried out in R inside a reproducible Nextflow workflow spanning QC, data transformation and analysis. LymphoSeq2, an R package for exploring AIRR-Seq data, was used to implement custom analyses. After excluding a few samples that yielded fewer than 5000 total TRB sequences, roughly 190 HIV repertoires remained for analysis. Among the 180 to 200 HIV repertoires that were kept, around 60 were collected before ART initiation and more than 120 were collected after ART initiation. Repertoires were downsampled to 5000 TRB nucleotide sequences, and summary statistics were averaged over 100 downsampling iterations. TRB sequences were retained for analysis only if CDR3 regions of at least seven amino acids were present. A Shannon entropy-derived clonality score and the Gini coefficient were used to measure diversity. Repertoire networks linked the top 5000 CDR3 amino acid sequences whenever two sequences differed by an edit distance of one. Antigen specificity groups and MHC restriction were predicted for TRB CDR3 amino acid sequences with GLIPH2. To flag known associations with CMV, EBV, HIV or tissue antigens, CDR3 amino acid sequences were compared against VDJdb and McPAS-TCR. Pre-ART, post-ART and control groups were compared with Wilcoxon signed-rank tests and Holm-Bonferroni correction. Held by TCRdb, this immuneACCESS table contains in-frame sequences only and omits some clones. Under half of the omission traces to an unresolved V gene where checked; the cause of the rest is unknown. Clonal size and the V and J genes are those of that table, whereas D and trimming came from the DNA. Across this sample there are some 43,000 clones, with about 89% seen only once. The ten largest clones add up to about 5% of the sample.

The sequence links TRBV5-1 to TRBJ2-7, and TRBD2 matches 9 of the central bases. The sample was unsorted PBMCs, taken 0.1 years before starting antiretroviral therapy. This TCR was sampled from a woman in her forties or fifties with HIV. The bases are TGCGCCAGCAGCTTGGTACGGCGGGGGGGCGGGTACGAGCAGTACTTC. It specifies CASSLVRRGGGYEQYF.